This T cell receptor beta chain was retrieved from a study of T cells in Graves' hyperthyroidism and ophthalmopathy. Across the study: Any treatment followed the collection of peripheral blood at initial diagnosis.

Pregnant or lactating patients were excluded, as were those with uncontrolled infection or other autoimmune disease. Germline V gene data show CDR1 as DFQATT and CDR2 as SNEGSKA (reference sequence). The CDR3 extends over 14 amino acids. Details on this clonotype: Sequence at one end of the junction differs from germline and may be a read error.

Researchers took RNA transcripts and amplified the TCR beta CDR3 regions from them. TCR CDR3 regions were first amplified by RT-PCR with HTBI primers. Using its own MiXCR run on the multiplex PCR reads, TCRdb lists one record per CDR3 protein. The data show about 840,000 distinct CDR3 sequences, with approximately 40% seen just once and 7% to 10% held by the top ten. The sequence was obtained from a man aged 18 to 30 with Graves' hyperthyroidism. Sequenced: blood. The chain uses TRBV20-1 and TRBJ1-5, with D possibly TRBD1 on 6 matching bases. DNA for the CDR3: TGCAGTGCTGTCACAGGGCGGCGCAATCAGCTCCAGCATTTT. Translation: CSAVTGRRNQLQHF.